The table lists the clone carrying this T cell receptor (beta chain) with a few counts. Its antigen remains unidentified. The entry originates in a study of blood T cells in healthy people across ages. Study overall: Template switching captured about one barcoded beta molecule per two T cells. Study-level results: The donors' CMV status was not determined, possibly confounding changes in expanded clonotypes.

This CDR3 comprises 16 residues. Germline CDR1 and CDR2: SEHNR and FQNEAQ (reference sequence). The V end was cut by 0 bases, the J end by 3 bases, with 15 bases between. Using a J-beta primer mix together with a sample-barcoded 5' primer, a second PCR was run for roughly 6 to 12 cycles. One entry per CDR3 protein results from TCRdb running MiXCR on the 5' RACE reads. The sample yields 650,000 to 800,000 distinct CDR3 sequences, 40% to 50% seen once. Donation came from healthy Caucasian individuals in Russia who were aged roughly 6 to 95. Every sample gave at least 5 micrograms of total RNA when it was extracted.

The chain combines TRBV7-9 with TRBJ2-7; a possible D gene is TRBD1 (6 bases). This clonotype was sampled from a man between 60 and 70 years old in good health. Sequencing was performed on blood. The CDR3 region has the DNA TGTGCCAGCAGCTTAGCCGTTGGGAGCAGGGGCTACGAGCAGTACTTC. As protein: CASSLAVGSRGYEQYF.